There are many counts of the clone carrying this TCR beta chain. Its matching antigen is unknown. The CDR3 extends over 17 amino acids. Losses at the gene ends were 8 bases for V and 7 bases for J; bases not matched to a gene: 14. Germline CDR1 reads MDHEN; CDR2 reads SYDVKM. This record belongs to a study of T cells in Graves' hyperthyroidism and ophthalmopathy. RNA transcripts provided the source from which TCR beta CDR3 regions were amplified. Initially, a first-round RT-PCR of the TCR CDR3 employed the HTBI primer set. TCRdb reprocessed the multiplex PCR reads with MiXCR, giving one entry per CDR3 protein. Among fewer than 700,000 distinct CDR3 sequences listed, roughly 18% were seen once. Duration under 3 months, a NOSPECS grade of at least 4, and a Clinical Activity Score of at least 3 characterized the ophthalmopathy patients. PBMCs were collected from a 10 ml volume of fresh peripheral blood.

Notes on the study in general: Onset of ophthalmopathy came a median around 6.2 months after the model predicted it. Most clonotypes expanded in thyroid above 0.001 were likewise present in blood.

Sequencing was done on a sample of blood. The rearrangement joins TRBV28 to TRBJ2-2, with 12 bases matching TRBD2. This TCR was recovered from a woman aged 18-35 years with Graves' ophthalmopathy. CDR3 sequence reads: CASRRTGLAGSGGELFF. The CDR3 region has the DNA TGTGCCAGCCGAAGGACAGGACTAGCGGGATCTGGCGGGGAGCTGTTTTTT. Filled out from reference TRBV28 and TRBJ2-2, the complete variable domain reads DVKVTQSSRYLVKRTGEKVFLECVQDMDHENMFWYRQDPGLGLRLIYFSYDVKMKEKGDIPEGYSVSREKKERFSLILESASTNQTSMYLCASRRTGLAGSGGELFFGEGSRLTVL.